The entry that follows covers one T cell receptor beta chain sequence. As originally analysed: Amplification of reference gene primers provided the estimated nucleated cell counts. TCRdb keeps only in-frame clones here, not all; method: immunoSEQ multiplex PCR. D and trimming come from the DNA, and the V and J calls and clone size come from that table. The data show about 78,000 clones, 86% seen once. The data originate from a study of blood T cell repertoires in COVID-19. On the study more broadly: Samples taken during acute and convalescent COVID-19 were collected in the United States, Italy and Spain. T cells, B-cell-depleted T cells, or PBMCs supplied cDNA or gDNA.

In germline, CDR1 is LNHDA, CDR2 SQIVND (reference sequence). V was shortened by 7 bases and J by 8 bases, with 14 bases between the two germline ends. The CDR3 is 13 amino acids. Sequenced input: peripheral blood. V is TRBV19 and J is TRBJ1-4; D remains unclear. This clonotype was sampled from a man between 50 and 59 years old with active or convalescent COVID-19. In DNA, the CDR3 is TGTGCCAGTACGGAGGGCCCAGTGGAAAAACTGTTTTTT. This translates into CASTEGPVEKLFF.